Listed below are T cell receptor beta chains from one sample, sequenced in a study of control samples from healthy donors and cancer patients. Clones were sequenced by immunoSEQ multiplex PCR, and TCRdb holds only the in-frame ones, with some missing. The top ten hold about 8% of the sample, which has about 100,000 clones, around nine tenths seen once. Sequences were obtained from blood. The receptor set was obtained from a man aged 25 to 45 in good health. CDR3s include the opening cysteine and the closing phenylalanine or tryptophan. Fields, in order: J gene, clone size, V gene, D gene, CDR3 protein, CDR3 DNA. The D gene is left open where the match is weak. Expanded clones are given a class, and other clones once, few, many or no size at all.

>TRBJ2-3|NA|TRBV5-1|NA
CASSLYVGDTQYF
TGCGCCAGCAGCTTGTATGTTGGGGATACGCAGTATTTT
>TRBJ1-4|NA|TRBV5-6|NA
CASSLASNLLFF
TGTGCCAGCAGCTTGGCTTCGAACCTCCTGTTTTTC
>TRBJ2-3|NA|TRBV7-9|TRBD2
CASSPTSGGNTDTQYF
TGTGCCAGCAGCCCTACTAGCGGGGGGAACACAGATACGCAGTATTTT
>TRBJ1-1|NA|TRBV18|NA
CASSPNQAGGFGNTEAFF
TGTGCCAGCTCACCTAACCAAGCGGGCGGGTTTGGGAACACTGAAGCTTTCTTT
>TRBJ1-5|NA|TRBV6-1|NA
CASSDGRGPNQPQHF
TGTGCCAGCAGTGACGGGAGGGGCCCTAATCAGCCCCAGCATTTT
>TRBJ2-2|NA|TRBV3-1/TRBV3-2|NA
CASSSYRPNTGELFF
TGTGCCAGCAGCTCCTATCGACCGAACACCGGGGAGCTGTTTTTT
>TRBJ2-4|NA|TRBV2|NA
CASTRQPLAKNIQYF
TGTGCCAGCACACGGCAGCCACTAGCCAAAAACATTCAGTACTTC
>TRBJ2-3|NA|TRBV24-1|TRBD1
CATSLKIGTGRTDTQYF
TGTGCCACCAGTCTAAAAATAGGGACAGGACGCACAGATACGCAGTATTTT
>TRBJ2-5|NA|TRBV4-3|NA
CASSQEVGPQETQYF
TGCGCCAGCAGCCAAGAAGTTGGACCACAAGAGACCCAGTACTTC
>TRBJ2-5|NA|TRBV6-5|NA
CASSRWTGIQETQYF
TGTGCCAGCAGCCGCTGGACCGGGATACAAGAGACCCAGTACTTC
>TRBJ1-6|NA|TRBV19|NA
CASSIGVGSPLHF
TGTGCCAGTAGTATAGGGGTTGGCTCACCCCTCCACTTT
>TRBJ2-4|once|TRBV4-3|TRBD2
CASSQGTSGRAGSKNIQYF
TGCGCCAGCAGCCAAGGGACTAGCGGGAGGGCCGGATCCAAAAACATTCAGTACTTC
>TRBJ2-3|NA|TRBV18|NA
CASSPYASTDTQYF
TGTGCCAGCTCACCATACGCATCCACAGATACGCAGTATTTT
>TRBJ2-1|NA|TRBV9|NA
CASSYDEHREQFF
TGTGCCAGCAGCTACGACGAACACCGCGAGCAGTTCTTC